Listed below are T cell receptor beta chains from one sample, sequenced in a study of blood T cells in healthy people across ages. TCRdb re-called the 5' RACE reads through MiXCR, storing one row per CDR3 protein. The table lists 700,000 to 1,000,000 distinct CDR3 sequences, approximately 48% of them singletons. The material sequenced was blood. These receptors originate from a man in his fifties or sixties in good health. Both conserved end residues are part of each CDR3. D genes are given only for firm matches. Expanded clones get a size class; other rows say once, few or many, or leave the size out.

abundance | j_gene | d_gene | v_gene | CDR3aa | CDR3nt
few | TRBJ1-1 | TRBD1 | TRBV6-5 | CASSTRTGNTEAFF | TGTGCCAGCAGTACTCGGACAGGGAACACTGAAGCTTTCTTT
- | TRBJ2-7 | - | TRBV29-1 | CSVGAGAGEQYF | TGCAGCGTAGGGGCGGGGGCGGGTGAGCAGTACTTC
- | TRBJ1-1 | - | TRBV6-1 | CASSLLRGPDSEAFF | TGTGCCAGCAGTCTCCTTAGGGGACCCGACTCTGAAGCTTTCTTT
- | TRBJ2-1 | - | TRBV7-2 | CASNPRGDRGGEQFF | TGTGCCAGCAACCCAAGGGGGGATCGCGGTGGTGAGCAGTTCTTC
- | TRBJ2-1 | TRBD2 | TRBV20-1 | CSAPGAGEYNEQFF | TGCAGTGCCCCCGGGGCGGGGGAGTACAATGAGCAGTTCTTC
- | TRBJ1-2 | TRBD1 | TRBV27 | CASSLSPGQGNYGYTF | TGTGCCAGCAGTTTATCGCCCGGACAGGGGAACTATGGCTACACCTTC
- | TRBJ1-2 | - | TRBV9 | CVSSVARVVQGGYGYTF | TGTGTCAGCAGCGTAGCCCGGGTAGTGCAGGGTGGCTATGGCTACACCTTC
few | TRBJ1-2 | - | TRBV28 | CASSPLLGGDYGYTF | TGTGCCAGCAGTCCACTCTTGGGAGGGGACTATGGCTACACCTTC
- | TRBJ2-1 | - | TRBV7-9 | CASIQRGEQFF | TGTGCCAGCATCCAAAGGGGTGAGCAGTTCTTC
- | TRBJ2-1 | TRBD1 | TRBV5-1 | CASRPGQTDNEQFF | TGCGCCAGCAGACCGGGACAGACTGACAATGAGCAGTTCTTC
many | TRBJ1-1 | - | TRBV27 | CASSLRPSTEAFF | TGTGCCAGCAGTTTGAGGCCGAGCACTGAAGCTTTCTTT
- | TRBJ1-5 | - | TRBV28 | CASSLGPAGQPQHF | TGTGCCAGCAGTTTAGGGCCGGCAGGTCAGCCCCAGCATTTT
- | TRBJ2-1 | TRBD2 | TRBV18 | CASSPLELAGHNEQFF | TGTGCCAGCTCACCATTGGAGCTAGCGGGCCACAATGAGCAGTTCTTC
once | TRBJ2-7 | TRBD1 | TRBV7-9 | CASSGQGIAYEQHF | TGTGCCAGCAGCGGACAGGGGATTGCCTACGAGCAGCACTTC
- | TRBJ2-7 | TRBD1 | TRBV6-6 | CATRTGGSYEQYF | TGTGCCACACGGACAGGTGGGTCCTACGAGCAGTACTTC
- | TRBJ2-7 | - | TRBV11-3 | CASSLDEGTEQYF | TGTGCCAGCAGCTTAGACGAGGGTACCGAGCAGTACTTC
- | TRBJ1-5 | TRBD1 | TRBV29-1 | CSVRDSLNQPQHF | TGCAGCGTCCGGGACAGTCTAAATCAGCCCCAGCATTTT
few | TRBJ2-7 | - | TRBV28 | CATRGVAYEQYF | TGTGCCACACGCGGGGTCGCCTACGAGCAGTACTTC
- | TRBJ2-1 | - | TRBV11-3 | CASSTGGRRSYNEQFF | TGTGCCAGCAGCACCGGGGGGCGACGCTCCTACAATGAGCAGTTCTTC
- | TRBJ2-5 | - | TRBV20-1 | CSARDPSVSARGETQYF | TGCAGTGCTAGAGATCCCTCGGTTTCAGCGCGCGGGGAGACCCAGTACTTC
few | TRBJ2-4 | TRBD1 | TRBV20-1 | CSARDDRQGAGEQYF | TGCAGTGCTAGAGATGATCGACAGGGGGCGGGGGAGCAGTACTTC
- | TRBJ2-1 | - | TRBV19 | CASSMGGPYNEQFF | TGTGCCAGTAGTATGGGGGGACCTTACAATGAGCAGTTCTTC
- | TRBJ2-4 | TRBD1 | TRBV20-1 | CSAHRGLGKNIQYF | TGCAGTGCACACAGGGGTTTGGGCAAAAACATTCAGTACTTC
- | TRBJ1-1 | - | TRBV19 | CASSIAQSTEAFF | TGTGCCAGTAGTATAGCACAGTCGACTGAAGCTTTCTTT
- | TRBJ2-3 | - | TRBV7-2 | CASSLFSTDTQYF | TGTGCCAGCAGCTTATTTAGCACGGATACGCAGTATTTT
few | TRBJ2-3 | TRBD2 | TRBV6-5 | CASRGLAGPSRDTQYF | TGTGCCAGCAGAGGACTAGCGGGTCCTAGCAGAGATACGCAGTATTTT